This entry lists 10 T cell receptor beta chains sequenced from one sample in a study of T cell repertoires in cytomegalovirus infection. TCRdb independently ran MiXCR on the reads; one entry per CDR3 protein. This sample has under 850,000 distinct CDR3 sequences, with roughly 36% found just once. For these TCRs, the target antigens are not known. Sequences were derived from cultured PBMCs, sampled from culture after CMV antigen stimulation. These receptors were obtained from a human donor in good health (CMV status not recorded). Some clones in this sample may be carry-over from other donors' samples.

This clonotype was picked up a small number of times. The gene calls are TRBV5-1 and TRBJ1-1, with a possible D match to TRBD1 (6 bases). Germline-derived CDR1 and CDR2 are SGHRS and YFSETQ. Between the trimmed V and J ends, which lost 0 bases and 2 bases, there was a span of 11 bases. CDR3 length: 15 amino acids. The CDR3 loop is CASSLVPRGNTEAFF. CDR3 bases: TGCGCCAGCAGCTTGGTTCCCAGGGGCAACACTGAAGCTTTCTTT.

V usage is TRBV30 and J usage is TRBJ1-1, with D tentatively TRBD1 (5 bases). The V end lost 1 base, the J end lost 0 bases, and 12 bases lay between the germline ends. The CDR3 length is 15 residues. CDR1 and CDR2 from the germline V gene are GTSNPN and SVGIG (reference sequence). CDR3 protein: CAWSATTVLNTEAFF. The CDR3 nucleotides read TGTGCCTGGAGTGCCACGACAGTGCTGAACACTGAAGCTTTCTTT.

This chain uses TRBV7-6 with TRBJ2-7; 8 nucleotides match TRBD2. V trimming: 4 bases; J trimming: 3 bases; junction bases outside the gene matches: 8. The germline CDR1 and CDR2 sequences are SGHVS and FNYEAQ. The CDR3 extends over 15 amino acids. DNA of the CDR3: TGTGCCAGCAGCTGGAGCGGGGGTTCCCGCTACGAGCAGTACTTC. This codes for CASSWSGGSRYEQYF. The whole variable domain, remainder taken from reference TRBV7-6 and TRBJ2-7, is GAGVSQSPRYKVTKRGQDVALRCDPISGHVSLYWYRQALGQGPEFLTYFNYEAQQDKSGLPNDRFSAERPEGSISTLTIQRTEQRDSAMYRCASSWSGGSRYEQYFGPGTRLTVT.

The chain recombines TRBV12-3 or TRBV12-4 with TRBJ1-1, with 12 bases that match TRBD1. This CDR3 comprises 15 residues. The V gene end was trimmed by 2 bases and the J gene end by 6 bases; junction bases not matched to a gene: 4. CDR3 loop: CASSLRGQGAPEAFF. CDR3 in DNA: TGTGCCAGCAGTTTAAGGGGACAGGGGGCCCCTGAAGCTTTCTTT.

This clonotype was observed at least ten times. V is TRBV7-2 and J is TRBJ2-5; 8 nucleotides line up with TRBD2. This CDR3 spans 15 amino acids. J gave up 3 bases and V 3 bases, and 6 bases lay outside the gene matches. Germline CDR1 and CDR2: SGHTA and FQGNSA. The DNA for the CDR3 is TGTGCCAGCAGCTTCCGCAGCGGGAGAGAAGAGACCCAGTACTTC. It is translated as CASSFRSGREETQYF. The variable domain in full, completed from reference TRBV7-2 and TRBJ2-5, reads GAGVSQSPSNKVTEKGKDVELRCDPISGHTALYWYRQSLGQGLEFLIYFQGNSAPDKSGLPSDRFSAERTGGSVSTLTIQRTQQEDSAVYLCASSFRSGREETQYFGPGTRLLVL.

The chain couples TRBV20-1 to TRBJ2-2; D gene uncertain. Germline V gene lookup returns CDR1 DFQATT and CDR2 SNEGSKA (reference sequence). This CDR3 has 14 residues. The V gene lost 0 bases and the J gene lost 4 bases, with 9 bases spanning the gap. The CDR3 sequence: CSARDVVGTGELFF. The CDR3 region has the DNA TGCAGTGCTAGAGATGTCGTGGGCACCGGGGAGCTGTTTTTT.

The V and J genes are TRBV15 and TRBJ2-3; weak D call: TRBD2 (6 bases). V was clipped by 6 bases and J by 1 base, with 20 bases between them. Per germline, CDR1 LNHNV and CDR2 YYDKDF (reference sequence). The CDR3 is made up of 17 amino acids. The CDR3 reads CATRPVGGTRGTDTQYF. CDR3 DNA sequence: TGTGCCACCAGGCCCGTAGGCGGGACCCGAGGCACAGATACGCAGTATTTT.

The chain links TRBV2 to TRBJ2-3; D is unclear. Trimming removed 6 bases from V and 0 bases from J, with 10 bases in between. Looked up from germline, CDR1 is SNHLY and CDR2 is FYNNEI. The CDR3 consists of 14 residues. CDR3 amino acids: CASSLLTSTDTQYF. The CDR3 DNA sequence: TGTGCCAGCAGCCTCTTAACTAGCACAGATACGCAGTATTTT. The full variable domain, completed using reference TRBV2 and TRBJ2-3, is EPEVTQTPSHQVTQMGQEVILRCVPISNHLYFYWYRQILGQKVEFLVSFYNNEISEKSEIFDDQFSVERPDGSNFTLKIRSTKLEDSAMYFCASSLLTSTDTQYFGPGTRLTVL.

The chain uses TRBV20-1 and TRBJ2-3; D possibly corresponds to TRBD1 (5 bases). With 0 bases removed from V and 4 bases from J, the gap between germline ends came to 14 bases. The CDR3 runs 15 residues. Per germline, CDR1 DFQATT and CDR2 SNEGSKA (reference sequence). The CDR3 DNA reads as TGCAGTGCTAGAGATCCCCAGACAGTTTCAGATACGCAGTATTTT. Translation gives CSARDPQTVSDTQYF.

This clonotype was counted between two and nine times. A single base separates this from a much larger clone, so it may be a read error. J is TRBJ1-1 and V is TRBV2, with 7 bases lining up with TRBD1. The V gene end was trimmed by 6 bases and the J gene end by 1 base; junction bases not matched to a gene: 2. The CDR3 length is 13 residues. From germline, CDR1 is SNHLY and CDR2 FYNNEI. This CDR3 is CASSGTANTEAFF. The CDR3 nucleotides read TGTGCCAGCAGCGGGACAGCGAACACTGAAGCTTTCTTT.